Each of the 8 T cell receptor beta chains below was sequenced from the same sample in a study of blood T cell repertoires in COVID-19. The protocol was immunoSEQ multiplex PCR, while the TCRdb copy is restricted to in-frame clones and leaves out a portion. The repertoire holds some 71,000 clones, roughly 88% seen once, with 20% to 25% in the top ten. Material: peripheral blood. The receptor source for this set is a woman in her forties or fifties with acute or convalescent COVID-19.

This chain connects TRBV6-2 or TRBV6-3 to TRBJ1-6; D may be TRBD1 (5 bases). The CDR3 length is 14 residues. Germline assignment: CDR1 MNHEY and CDR2 SVGEGT. V was clipped by 4 bases and J by 9 bases, with 13 bases between them. The CDR3 nucleotides are TGTGCCAGCAGTTTTCTTGTAAGGGGTTCACCCCTCCACTTT. Its translation is CASSFLVRGSPLHF.

The V call is TRBV20-1, the J call TRBJ2-3; 9 positions agree with TRBD2. Germline CDR1 DFQATT, CDR2 SNEGSKA (reference sequence). The CDR3 contains 18 residues. Trimming took 3 bases from V and 1 from J; bases not matched to a gene: 14. The CDR3 protein is CSASRWREGRIRTDTQYF. The CDR3 DNA is TGCAGTGCTAGTCGCTGGCGGGAGGGCCGTATACGCACAGATACGCAGTATTTT.

This clone is large in the sample. The chain recombines TRBV10-3 with TRBJ1-1; D may be TRBD1 (5 bases). The CDR3 is made up of 14 amino acids. Germline assignment: CDR1 ENHRY and CDR2 SYGVKD. V gave up 4 bases and J gave up 2 bases, with 11 bases separating them. The CDR3 DNA reads TGTGCCATCAGTGCGGACACCCCCAACACTGAAGCTTTCTTT. It translates to CAISADTPNTEAFF.

J is TRBJ1-1 and V is TRBV12-3 or TRBV12-4; 9 bases align to TRBD1. The CDR3 runs to 12 residues. The junction had 10 bases not matched to a gene; V was cut back by 7 bases and J by 13 bases. The DNA of the CDR3 is TGTGCCAGCAACCTGGGGGGACAGGGAGGTTTCTTT. The encoded protein is CASNLGGQGGFF.

This chain joins TRBV5-4 and TRBJ2-1, with TRBD2 as a possible D gene (5 bases). Trimming took off 4 bases at V and 2 bases at J, with 13 bases between the two ends. The CDR3 is 15 amino acids. Germline assignment: CDR1 SGHNT and CDR2 YYREEE (reference sequence). The CDR3 DNA reads as TGTGCCAGCAGCCCTAGGGAGTTCACCTACAATGAGCAGTTCTTC. It codes for CASSPREFTYNEQFF.

V and J are TRBV7-9 and TRBJ2-7; 8 positions agree with TRBD1. V was clipped by 5 bases and J by 2 bases; unmatched bases: 11. This CDR3 contains 16 residues. Germline values: CDR1 SEHNR, CDR2 FQNEAQ (reference sequence). CDR3 protein: CASSPTTDRGAYEQYF. The DNA for the CDR3 is TGTGCCAGCAGCCCCACTACCGACAGGGGTGCCTACGAGCAGTACTTC.

The chain links TRBV6-6 to TRBJ1-6, with a weak D call TRBD1 (6 bases). The CDR3 has 15 residues. Germline CDR1 MNHNY, CDR2 SVGAGI (reference sequence). Trimming removed 5 bases from V and 5 bases from J, with 13 bases in between. CDR3 DNA: TGTGCCAGCAGTGCGCAGGACAGAGATAATTCACCCCTCCACTTT. This codes for CASSAQDRDNSPLHF.

The chain has TRBV11-3 and TRBJ1-1; D is unclear. Per the germline V gene, CDR1 is SGHNT and CDR2 is YENEEA. CDR3 size: 13 residues. Trimming stripped 3 bases from V and 2 bases from J, with 7 bases between. CDR3 loop: CASSFGRNTEAFF. The CDR3 DNA is TGTGCCAGCAGCTTTGGGCGAAACACTGAAGCTTTCTTT. Full variable domain (missing parts from reference TRBV11-3 and TRBJ1-1): EAGVVQSPRYKIIEKKQPVAFWCNPISGHNTLYWYLQNLGQGPELLIRYENEEAVDDSQLPKDRFSAERLKGVDSTLKIQPAELGDSAVYLCASSFGRNTEAFFGQGTRLTVV.